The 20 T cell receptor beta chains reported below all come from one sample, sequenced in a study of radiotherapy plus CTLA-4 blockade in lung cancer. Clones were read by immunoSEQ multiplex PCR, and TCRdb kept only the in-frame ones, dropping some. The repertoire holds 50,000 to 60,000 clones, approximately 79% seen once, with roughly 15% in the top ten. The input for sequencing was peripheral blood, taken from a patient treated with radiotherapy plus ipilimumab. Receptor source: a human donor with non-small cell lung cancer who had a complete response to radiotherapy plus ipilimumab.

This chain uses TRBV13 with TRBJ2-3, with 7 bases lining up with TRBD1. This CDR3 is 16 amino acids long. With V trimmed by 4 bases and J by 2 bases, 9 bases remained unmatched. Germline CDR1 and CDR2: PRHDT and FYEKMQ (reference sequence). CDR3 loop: CASSCETGALTDTQYF. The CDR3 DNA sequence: TGTGCCAGCAGCTGCGAAACAGGGGCACTCACAGATACGCAGTATTTT.

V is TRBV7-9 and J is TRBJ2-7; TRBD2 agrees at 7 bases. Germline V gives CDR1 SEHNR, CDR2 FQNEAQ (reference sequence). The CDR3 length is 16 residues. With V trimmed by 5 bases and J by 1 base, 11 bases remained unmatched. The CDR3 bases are TGTGCCAGCAGCCCGGCCGCCGTCGGGAGGTCCTACGAGCAGTACTTC. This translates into CASSPAAVGRSYEQYF. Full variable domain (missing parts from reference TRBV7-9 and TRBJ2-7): DTGVSQNPRHKITKRGQNVTFRCDPISEHNRLYWYRQTLGQGPEFLTYFQNEAQLEKSRLLSDRFSAERPKGSFSTLEIQRTEQGDSAMYLCASSPAAVGRSYEQYFGPGTRLTVT.

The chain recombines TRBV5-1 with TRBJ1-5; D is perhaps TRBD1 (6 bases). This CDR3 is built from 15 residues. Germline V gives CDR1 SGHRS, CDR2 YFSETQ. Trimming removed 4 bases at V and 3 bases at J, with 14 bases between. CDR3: CASSGDGTPNQPQHF. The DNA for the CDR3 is TGCGCCAGCAGCGGAGACGGGACACCCAATCAGCCCCAGCATTTT.

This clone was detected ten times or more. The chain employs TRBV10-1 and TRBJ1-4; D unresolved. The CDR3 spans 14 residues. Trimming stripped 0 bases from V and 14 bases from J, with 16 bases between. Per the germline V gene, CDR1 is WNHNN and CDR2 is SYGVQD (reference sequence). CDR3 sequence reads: CASSESEEGRRLFF. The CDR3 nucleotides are TGCGCCAGCAGTGAGTCGGAGGAAGGCCGCAGGCTGTTTTTT.

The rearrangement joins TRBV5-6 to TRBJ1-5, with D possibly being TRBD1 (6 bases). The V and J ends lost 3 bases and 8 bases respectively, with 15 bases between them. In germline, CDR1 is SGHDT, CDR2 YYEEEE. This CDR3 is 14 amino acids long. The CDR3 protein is CASSYGQSREPQHF. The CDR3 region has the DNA TGTGCCAGCAGCTACGGACAGAGCAGGGAGCCCCAGCATTTT.

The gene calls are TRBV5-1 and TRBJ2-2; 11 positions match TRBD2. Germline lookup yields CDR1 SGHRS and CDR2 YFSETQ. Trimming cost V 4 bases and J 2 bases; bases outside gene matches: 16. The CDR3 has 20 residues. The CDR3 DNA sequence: TGCGCCAGCAGCCTGGCGTTGTCTAGCGGGAGGAGAGGTAACACCGGGGAGCTGTTTTTT. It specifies CASSLALSSGRRGNTGELFF.

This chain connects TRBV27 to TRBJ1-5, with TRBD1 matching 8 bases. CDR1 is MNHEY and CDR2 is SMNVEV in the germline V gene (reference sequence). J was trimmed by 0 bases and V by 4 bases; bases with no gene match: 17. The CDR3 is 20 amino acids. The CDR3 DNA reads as TGTGCCAGCAGTTCGAAGTTAACAGGGGGTACGCGGGGTAGCAATCAGCCCCAGCATTTT. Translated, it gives CASSSKLTGGTRGSNQPQHF.

The CDR3 is CASSVLSGGSSGELFF. CDR3 coding DNA: TGTGCCAGCAGCGTCCTTTCAGGGGGATCGTCCGGGGAGCTGTTTTTT. The chain recombines TRBV9 with TRBJ2-2; 7 positions agree with TRBD1. V gave up 2 bases and J gave up 6 bases; unmatched junction bases: 10. The CDR3 consists of 16 residues. Germline-derived CDR1 and CDR2 are SGDLS and YYNGEE.

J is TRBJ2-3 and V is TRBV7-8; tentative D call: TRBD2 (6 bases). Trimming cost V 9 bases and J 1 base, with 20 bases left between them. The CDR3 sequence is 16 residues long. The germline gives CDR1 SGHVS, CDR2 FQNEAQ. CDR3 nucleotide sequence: TGTGCCAGTACAGAAGGGAGGACCCGGGGCACAGATACGCAGTATTTT. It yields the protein CASTEGRTRGTDTQYF.

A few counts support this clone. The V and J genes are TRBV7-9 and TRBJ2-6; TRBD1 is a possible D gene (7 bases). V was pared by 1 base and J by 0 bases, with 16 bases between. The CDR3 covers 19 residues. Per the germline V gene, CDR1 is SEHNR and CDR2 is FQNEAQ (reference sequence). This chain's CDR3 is CASSLGRDRGFSGANVLTF. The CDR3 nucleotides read TGTGCCAGCAGCTTAGGGAGGGACAGAGGATTCTCTGGGGCCAACGTCCTGACTTTC.

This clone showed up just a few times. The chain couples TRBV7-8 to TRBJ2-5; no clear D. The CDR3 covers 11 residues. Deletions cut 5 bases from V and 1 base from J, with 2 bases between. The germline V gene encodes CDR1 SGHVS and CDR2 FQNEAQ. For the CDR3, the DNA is TGTGCCAGCAGCCTCCAAGAGACCCAGTACTTC. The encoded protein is CASSLQETQYF.

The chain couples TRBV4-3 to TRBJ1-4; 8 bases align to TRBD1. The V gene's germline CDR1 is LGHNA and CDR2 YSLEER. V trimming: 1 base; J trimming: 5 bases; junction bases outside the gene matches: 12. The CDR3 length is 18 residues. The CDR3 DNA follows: TGCGCCAGCAGCCAAGGAAACTCACCGGGACAGGTCAATGAAAAACTGTTTTTT. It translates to CASSQGNSPGQVNEKLFF.

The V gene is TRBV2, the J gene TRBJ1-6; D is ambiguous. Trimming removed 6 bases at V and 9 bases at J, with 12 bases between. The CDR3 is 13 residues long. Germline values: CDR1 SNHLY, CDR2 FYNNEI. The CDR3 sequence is CASSPGNPSPLHF. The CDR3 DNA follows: TGTGCCAGCAGCCCCGGTAATCCTTCACCCCTCCACTTT. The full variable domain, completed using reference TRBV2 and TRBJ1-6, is EPEVTQTPSHQVTQMGQEVILRCVPISNHLYFYWYRQILGQKVEFLVSFYNNEISEKSEIFDDQFSVERPDGSNFTLKIRSTKLEDSAMYFCASSPGNPSPLHFGNGTRLTVT.

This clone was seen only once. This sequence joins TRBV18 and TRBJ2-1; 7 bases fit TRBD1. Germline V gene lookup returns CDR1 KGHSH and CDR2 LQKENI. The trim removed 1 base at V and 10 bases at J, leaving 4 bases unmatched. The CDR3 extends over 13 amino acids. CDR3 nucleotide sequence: TGTGCCAGCTCACCACGACAGGGAAGGGAGCAGTTCTTC. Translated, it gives CASSPRQGREQFF.

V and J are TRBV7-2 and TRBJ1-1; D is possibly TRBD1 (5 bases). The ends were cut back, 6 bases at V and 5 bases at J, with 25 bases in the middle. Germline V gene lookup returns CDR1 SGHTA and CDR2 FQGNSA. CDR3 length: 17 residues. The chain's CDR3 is CASRSTAGGPGGTEAFF. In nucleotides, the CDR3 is TGTGCCAGCAGGTCCACGGCGGGGGGACCAGGTGGGACTGAAGCTTTCTTT.

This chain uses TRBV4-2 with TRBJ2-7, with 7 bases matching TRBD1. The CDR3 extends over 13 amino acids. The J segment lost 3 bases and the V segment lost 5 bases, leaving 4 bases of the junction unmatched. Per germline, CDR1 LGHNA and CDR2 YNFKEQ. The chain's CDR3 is CASSFGQDYEQYF. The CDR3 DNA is TGTGCCAGCAGCTTCGGACAGGACTACGAGCAGTACTTC.

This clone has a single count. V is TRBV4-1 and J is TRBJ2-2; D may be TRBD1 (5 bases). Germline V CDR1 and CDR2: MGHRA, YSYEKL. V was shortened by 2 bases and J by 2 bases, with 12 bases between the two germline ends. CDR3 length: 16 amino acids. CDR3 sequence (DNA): TGCGCCAGCAGCCAACCTGCTGGGGCCAACACCGGGGAGCTGTTTTTT. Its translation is CASSQPAGANTGELFF.

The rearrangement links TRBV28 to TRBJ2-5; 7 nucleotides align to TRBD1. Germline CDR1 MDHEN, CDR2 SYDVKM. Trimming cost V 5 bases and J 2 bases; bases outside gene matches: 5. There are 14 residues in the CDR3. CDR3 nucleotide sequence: TGTGCCAGCAGTCAAGGGGGACAGCAAGAGACCCAGTACTTC. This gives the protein CASSQGGQQETQYF.

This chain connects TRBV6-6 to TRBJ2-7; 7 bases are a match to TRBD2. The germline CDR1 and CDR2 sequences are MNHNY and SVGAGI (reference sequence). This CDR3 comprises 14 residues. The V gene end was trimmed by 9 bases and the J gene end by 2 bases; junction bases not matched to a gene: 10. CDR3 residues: CASGSGDLTYEQYF. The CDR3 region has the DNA TGTGCCAGTGGAAGCGGGGACCTAACCTACGAGCAGTACTTC.

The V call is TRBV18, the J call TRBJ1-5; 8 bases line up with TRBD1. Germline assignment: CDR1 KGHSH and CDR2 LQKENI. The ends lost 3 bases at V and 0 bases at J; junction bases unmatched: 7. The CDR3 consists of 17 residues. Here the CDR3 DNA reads TGTGCCAGCTCACCCGTAGGGACAGGCGATAGCAATCAGCCCCAGCATTTT. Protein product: CASSPVGTGDSNQPQHF.